What follows are 8 T cell receptor beta chains derived from one specimen sequenced in a study of CD8+CD57+ T cells in acquired aplastic anemia. Patients chosen for sequencing had shown CD8+CD57+ cell expansion by flow cytometry. Genomic DNA provided the template from which TCR beta VDJ and CDR3 profiles were obtained. TCRdb reanalysed the reads using MiXCR and keeps one entry per CDR3 protein. The sample yields under 350,000 distinct CDR3 sequences, roughly 61% seen once. The specimen sequenced was sorted CD4+, CD8+, or CD8+CD57+ T cells (not recorded which) from PBMCs. The receptors shown here come from a human donor with aplastic anemia.

The J gene is TRBJ2-7, the V gene TRBV29-1; TRBD1 agrees at 8 bases. The ends lost 4 bases at V and 2 bases at J; junction bases unmatched: 4. The CDR3 spans 13 residues. Germline loops: CDR1 SQVTM, CDR2 ANQGSEA. CDR3 DNA sequence: TGCAGCGTTGGGACAGGGTACACCTACGAGCAGTACTTC. This sequence encodes CSVGTGYTYEQYF.

The chain combines TRBV20-1 with TRBJ2-3, with a weak D call TRBD2 (6 bases). The CDR3 has 16 residues. Germline assignment: CDR1 DFQATT and CDR2 SNEGSKA (reference sequence). V was trimmed by 3 bases and J by 2 bases, leaving 18 bases between them. This CDR3 is CSARGLAEGSTDTQYF. For the CDR3, the DNA is TGCAGTGCTAGGGGCTTGGCGGAGGGTTCCACAGATACGCAGTATTTT.

About this clonotype itself: Since no conserved phenylalanine or tryptophan closes the CDR3, a read error is the likely cause. It is unclear where the CDR3 begins or ends on the DNA, so no DNA is shown, and the CDR3 is as TCRdb lists it. The CDR3 is CASSLARSLFS. V usage is TRBV7-2 and J usage is TRBJ1-1. Germline V gene lookup returns CDR1 SGHTA and CDR2 FQGNSA. Both ends counted, the CDR3 spans 11 residues.

This CDR3 reads CSAPSDRTYEQYF. In DNA, the CDR3 is TGCAGTGCTCCATCCGACAGAACCTACGAGCAGTACTTC. This chain joins TRBV20-1 and TRBJ2-7; D might be TRBD1 (5 bases). CDR1 is DFQATT and CDR2 is SNEGSKA in the germline V gene (reference sequence). Deletions cut 5 bases from V and 2 bases from J, with 13 bases between. CDR3 length: 13 amino acids.

The CDR3 is CASSTGRGGNEQFF. In DNA form, the CDR3 reads TGCGCCAGCAGCACGGGACGAGGGGGGAATGAGCAGTTCTTC. V is TRBV5-1 and J is TRBJ2-1, with D perhaps matching TRBD1 or TRBD2 (6 bases each). The germline V gene has CDR1 SGHRS and CDR2 YFSETQ. V lost 4 bases, J lost 7 bases, and 15 bases lay in between. The CDR3 consists of 14 residues. Full variable domain (rest looked up from reference TRBV5-1 and TRBJ2-1): KAGVTQTPRYLIKTRGQQVTLSCSPISGHRSVSWYQQTPGQGLQFLFEYFSETQRNKGNFPGRFSGRQFSNSRSEMNVSTLELGDSALYLCASSTGRGGNEQFFGPGTRLTVL.

In its sample, this clonotype was seen a few times. The genes are TRBV30 and TRBJ2-2; 7 nucleotides match TRBD2. CDR1 is GTSNPN, CDR2 SVGIG, per germline (reference sequence). Trimming at V came to 0 bases and at J to 6 bases, leaving 4 bases not matched to a gene. The CDR3 has 14 residues. This CDR3 reads CAWSVGGSAGELFF. The CDR3 DNA reads as TGTGCCTGGAGTGTAGGCGGGAGCGCCGGGGAGCTGTTTTTT.

The rearrangement joins TRBV5-1 to TRBJ2-7; possibly TRBD1 for D (5 bases). The CDR3 is 13 residues long. Trimming removed 5 bases from V and 6 bases from J, with 15 bases in between. Germline CDR1 reads SGHRS; CDR2 reads YFSETQ. The DNA for the CDR3 is TGCGCCAGCAGTTCCGGACACAACACCGAGCAGTACTTC. Its protein is CASSSGHNTEQYF.

This clonotype came up many times. The chain uses TRBV5-1 and TRBJ1-1; 7 bases align to TRBD1. V lost 1 base and J lost 6; bases outside the gene matches: 6. Germline CDR1 reads SGHRS; CDR2 reads YFSETQ. The CDR3 sequence is 14 residues long. CDR3 sequence reads: CASSLTGVLPEAFF. The DNA of the CDR3 is TGCGCCAGCAGCTTGACAGGGGTATTGCCTGAAGCTTTCTTT.